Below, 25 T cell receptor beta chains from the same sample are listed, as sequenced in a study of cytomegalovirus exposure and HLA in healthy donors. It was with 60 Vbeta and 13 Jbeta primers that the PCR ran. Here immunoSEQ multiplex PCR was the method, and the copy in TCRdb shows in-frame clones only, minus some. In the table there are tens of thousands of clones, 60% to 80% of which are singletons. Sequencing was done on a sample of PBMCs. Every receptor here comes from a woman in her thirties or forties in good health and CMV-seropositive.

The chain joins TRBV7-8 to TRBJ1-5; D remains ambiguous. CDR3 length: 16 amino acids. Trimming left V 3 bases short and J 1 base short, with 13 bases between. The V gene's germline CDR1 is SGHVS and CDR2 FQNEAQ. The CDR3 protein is CASSFSEGTSNQPQHF. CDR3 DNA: TGTGCCAGCAGCTTCTCGGAGGGTACGAGCAATCAGCCCCAGCATTTT.

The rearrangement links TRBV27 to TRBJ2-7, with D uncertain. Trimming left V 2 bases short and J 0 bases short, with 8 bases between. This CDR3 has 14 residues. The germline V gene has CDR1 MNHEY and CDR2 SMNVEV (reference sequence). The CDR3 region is CASSLKPYSYEQYF. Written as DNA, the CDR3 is TGTGCCAGCAGTTTAAAGCCATACTCCTACGAGCAGTACTTC.

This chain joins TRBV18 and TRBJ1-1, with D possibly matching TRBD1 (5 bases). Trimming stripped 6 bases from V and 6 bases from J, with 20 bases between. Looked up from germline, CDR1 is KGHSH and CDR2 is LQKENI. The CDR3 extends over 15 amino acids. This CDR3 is CASSPRAGRVAEAFF. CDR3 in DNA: TGTGCCAGCTCTCCTAGGGCAGGGCGAGTGGCTGAAGCTTTCTTT.

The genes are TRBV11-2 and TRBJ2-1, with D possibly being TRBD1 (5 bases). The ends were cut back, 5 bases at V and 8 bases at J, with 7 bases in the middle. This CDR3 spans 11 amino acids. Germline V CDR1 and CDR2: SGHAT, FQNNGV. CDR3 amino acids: CASSDSDEQFF. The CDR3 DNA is TGTGCCAGCAGCGACAGTGATGAGCAGTTCTTC. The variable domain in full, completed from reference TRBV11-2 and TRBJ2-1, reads EAGVAQSPRYKIIEKRQSVAFWCNPISGHATLYWYQQILGQGPKLLIQFQNNGVVDDSQLPKDRFSAERLKGVDSTLKIQPAKLEDSAVYLCASSDSDEQFFGPGTRLTVL.

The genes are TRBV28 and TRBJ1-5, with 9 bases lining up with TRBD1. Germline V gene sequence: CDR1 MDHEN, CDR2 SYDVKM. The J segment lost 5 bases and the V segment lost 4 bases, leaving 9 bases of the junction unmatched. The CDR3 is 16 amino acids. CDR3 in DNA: TGTGCCAGCAGTTCACCCCGGGACAGGGACCATCAGCCCCAGCATTTT. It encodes CASSSPRDRDHQPQHF.

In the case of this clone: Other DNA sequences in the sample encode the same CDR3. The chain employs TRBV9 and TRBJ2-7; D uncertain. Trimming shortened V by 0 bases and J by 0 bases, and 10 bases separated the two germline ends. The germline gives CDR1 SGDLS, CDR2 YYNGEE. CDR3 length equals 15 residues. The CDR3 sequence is CASSVGPDNSYEQYF. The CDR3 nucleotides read TGTGCCAGCAGCGTAGGGCCAGACAACTCCTACGAGCAGTACTTC.

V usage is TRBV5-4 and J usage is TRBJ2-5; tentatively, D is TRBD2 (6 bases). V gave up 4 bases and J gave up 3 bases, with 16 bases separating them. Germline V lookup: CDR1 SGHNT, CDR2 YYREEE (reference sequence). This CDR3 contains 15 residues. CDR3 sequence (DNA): TGTGCCAGCAGCCCGGGACTCGCTGGTGAAGAGACCCAGTACTTC. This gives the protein CASSPGLAGEETQYF.

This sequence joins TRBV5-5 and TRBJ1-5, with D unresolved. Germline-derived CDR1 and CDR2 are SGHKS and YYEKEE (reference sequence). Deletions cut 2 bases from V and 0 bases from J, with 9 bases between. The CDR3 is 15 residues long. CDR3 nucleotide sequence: TGTGCCAGCAGCTTAGCATCCCATAGCAATCAGCCCCAGCATTTT. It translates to CASSLASHSNQPQHF.

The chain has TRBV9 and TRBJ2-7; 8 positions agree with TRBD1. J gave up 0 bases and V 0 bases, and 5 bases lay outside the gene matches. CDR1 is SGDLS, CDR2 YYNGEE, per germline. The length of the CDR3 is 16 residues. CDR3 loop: CASSVAGQGNSYEQYF. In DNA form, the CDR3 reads TGTGCCAGCAGCGTAGCTGGACAGGGAAACTCCTACGAGCAGTACTTC.

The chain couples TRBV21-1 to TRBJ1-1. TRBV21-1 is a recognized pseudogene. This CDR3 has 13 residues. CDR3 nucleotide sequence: TGTGCCAGCAGCACTGAGGGGGGGCGGAATGTTTTCTTT. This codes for CASSTEGGRNVFF.

CDR3 region: CASSPQAGNPYGYTF. The CDR3 DNA follows: TGCGCCAGCAGCCCCCAGGCCGGGAACCCTTATGGCTACACCTTC. The chain links TRBV5-1 to TRBJ1-2, with D hard to call. CDR3 length: 15 amino acids. The ends were cut back, 4 bases at V and 5 bases at J, with 18 bases in the middle. Germline CDR1 is SGHRS and CDR2 is YFSETQ.

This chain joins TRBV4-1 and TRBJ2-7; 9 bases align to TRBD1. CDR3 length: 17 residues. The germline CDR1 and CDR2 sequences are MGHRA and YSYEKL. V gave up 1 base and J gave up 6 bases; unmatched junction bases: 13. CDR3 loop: CASSQGSILTGGGEQYF. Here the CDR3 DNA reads TGCGCCAGCAGCCAAGGGAGCATTTTAACAGGGGGCGGCGAGCAGTACTTC.

CDR3 residues: CASSFPGEGPYGYTF. The CDR3 region has the DNA TGCGCCAGCAGCTTCCCCGGGGAAGGCCCCTATGGCTACACCTTC. This chain links TRBV5-1 with TRBJ1-2, with no clear D. The CDR3 spans 15 residues. V lost 2 bases and J 4 bases, leaving 15 bases between the germline ends. In germline, CDR1 is SGHRS, CDR2 YFSETQ.

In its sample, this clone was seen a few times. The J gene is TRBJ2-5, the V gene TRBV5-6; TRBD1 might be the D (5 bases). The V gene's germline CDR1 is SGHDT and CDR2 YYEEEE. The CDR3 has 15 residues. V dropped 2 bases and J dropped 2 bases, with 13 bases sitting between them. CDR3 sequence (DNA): TGTGCCAGCAGCTTATACCGACAGTTACAAGAGACCCAGTACTTC. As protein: CASSLYRQLQETQYF.

CDR3 sequence (DNA): TGTGCCAGCACCCTAGGGGGGGGCTCCTACGAGCAGTACTTC. Amino acids: CASTLGGGSYEQYF. This rearrangement joins TRBV6-5 to TRBJ2-7; tentative D call: TRBD2 (7 bases). The V and J ends lost 7 bases and 0 bases respectively, with 13 bases between them. Looked up from germline, CDR1 is MNHEY and CDR2 is SVGAGI. This CDR3 has 14 residues.

This CDR3 reads CASRAGTGEETQYF. CDR3 nucleotides: TGTGCCAGCAGAGCCGGGACAGGAGAGGAGACCCAGTACTTC. This sequence joins TRBV2 and TRBJ2-5; 8 positions agree with TRBD1. The CDR3 loop spans 14 amino acids. The V segment lost 6 bases and the J segment 5 bases; nucleotides outside the gene matches: 8. CDR1 is SNHLY and CDR2 is FYNNEI in the germline V gene.

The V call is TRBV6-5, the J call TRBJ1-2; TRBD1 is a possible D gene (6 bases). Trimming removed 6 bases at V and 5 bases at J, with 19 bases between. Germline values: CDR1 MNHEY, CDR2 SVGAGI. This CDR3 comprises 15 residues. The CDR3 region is CASSLTGRRNYGYTF. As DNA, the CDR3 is TGTGCCAGCAGCCTTACAGGGCGCCGAAATTATGGCTACACCTTC.

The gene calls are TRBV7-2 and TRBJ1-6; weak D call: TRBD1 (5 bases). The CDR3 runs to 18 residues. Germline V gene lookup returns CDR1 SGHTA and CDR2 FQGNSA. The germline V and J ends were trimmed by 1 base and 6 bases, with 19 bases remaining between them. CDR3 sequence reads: CASSLDSGRAFRNSPLHF. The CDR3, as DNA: TGTGCCAGCAGCTTAGACTCGGGCAGGGCATTTCGTAATTCACCCCTCCACTTT.

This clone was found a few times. The chain's CDR3 is CASSPTSEQYF. For the CDR3, the DNA is TGTGCCAGCAGCCCGACTAGCGAGCAGTACTTC. V and J are TRBV5-8 and TRBJ2-7; D might be TRBD2 (6 bases). Looked up from germline, CDR1 is SGHTS and CDR2 is YDEGEE. The CDR3 runs 11 residues. The V gene lost 4 bases and the J gene lost 6 bases, with 8 bases spanning the gap.

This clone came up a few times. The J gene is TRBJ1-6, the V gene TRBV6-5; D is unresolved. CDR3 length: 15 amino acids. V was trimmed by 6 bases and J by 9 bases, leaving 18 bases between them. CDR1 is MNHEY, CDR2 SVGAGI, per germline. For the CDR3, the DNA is TGTGCCAGCAGGGACGGGATCTCCCTAAGTTCACCCCTCCACTTT. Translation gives CASRDGISLSSPLHF.

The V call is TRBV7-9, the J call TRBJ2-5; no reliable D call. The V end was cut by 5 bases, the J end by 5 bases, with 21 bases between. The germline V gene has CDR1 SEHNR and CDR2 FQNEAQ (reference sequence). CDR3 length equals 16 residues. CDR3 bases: TGTGCCAGCAGCCCGCCTGTCCCTGGAAAAGCGGAGACCCAGTACTTC. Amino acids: CASSPPVPGKAETQYF.

DNA of the CDR3: TGTGCCATCAGGATAAAACAGGGTTCTGGGGCCAACGTCCTGACTTTC. It codes for CAIRIKQGSGANVLTF. The chain uses TRBV10-3 and TRBJ2-6; possibly TRBD1 for D (6 bases). Trimming removed 6 bases at V and 1 base at J, with 13 bases between. The CDR3 is made up of 16 amino acids. CDR1 and CDR2 from the germline V gene are ENHRY and SYGVKD.

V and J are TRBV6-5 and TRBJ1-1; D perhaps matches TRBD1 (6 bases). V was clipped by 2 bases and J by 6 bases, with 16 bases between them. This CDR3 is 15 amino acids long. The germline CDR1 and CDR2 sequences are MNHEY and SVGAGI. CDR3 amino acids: CASSYHGGGLAEAFF. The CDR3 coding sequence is TGTGCCAGCAGTTACCACGGGGGGGGCCTGGCTGAAGCTTTCTTT.

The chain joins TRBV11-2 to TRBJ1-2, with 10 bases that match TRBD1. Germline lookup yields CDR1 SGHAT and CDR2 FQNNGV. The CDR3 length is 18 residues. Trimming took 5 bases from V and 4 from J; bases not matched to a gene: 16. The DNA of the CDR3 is TGTGCCAGCAGCCCCCGGTCCGGCCAGAGACAGGGGGCCTATGGCTACACCTTC. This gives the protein CASSPRSGQRQGAYGYTF.

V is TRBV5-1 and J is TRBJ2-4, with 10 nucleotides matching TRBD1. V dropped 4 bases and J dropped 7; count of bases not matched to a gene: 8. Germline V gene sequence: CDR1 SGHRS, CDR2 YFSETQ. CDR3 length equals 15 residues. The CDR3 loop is CASSTGTGVSNIQYF. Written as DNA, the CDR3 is TGCGCCAGCAGCACCGGGACAGGGGTCAGTAACATTCAGTACTTC.